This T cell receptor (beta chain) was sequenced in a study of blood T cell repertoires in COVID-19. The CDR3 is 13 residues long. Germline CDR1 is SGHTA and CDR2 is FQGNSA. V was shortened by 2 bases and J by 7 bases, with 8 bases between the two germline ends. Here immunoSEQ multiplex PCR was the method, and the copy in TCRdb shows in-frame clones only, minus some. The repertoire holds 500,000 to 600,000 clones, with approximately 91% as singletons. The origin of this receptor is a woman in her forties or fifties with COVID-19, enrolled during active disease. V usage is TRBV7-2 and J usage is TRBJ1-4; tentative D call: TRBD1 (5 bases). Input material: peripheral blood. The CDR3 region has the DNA TGTGCCAGCAGCTTAAATAGGGGTGAAAAACTGTTTTTT. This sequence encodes CASSLNRGEKLFF.